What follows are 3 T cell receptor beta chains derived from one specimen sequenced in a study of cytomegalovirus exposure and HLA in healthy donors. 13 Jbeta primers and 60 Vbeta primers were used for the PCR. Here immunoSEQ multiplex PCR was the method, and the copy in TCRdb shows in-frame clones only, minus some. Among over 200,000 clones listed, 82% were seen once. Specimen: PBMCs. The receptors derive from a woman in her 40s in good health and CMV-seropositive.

The DNA for the CDR3 is TGCGCCAGCAGCGAGGGGGAGCCGCTCTACGAGCAGTACTTC. Translated, it gives CASSEGEPLYEQYF. This sequence joins TRBV5-1 and TRBJ2-7; possible D gene TRBD1, 6 bases. V dropped 4 bases and J dropped 3 bases, with 14 bases sitting between them. The CDR3 runs 14 residues. Germline assignment: CDR1 SGHRS and CDR2 YFSETQ.

CDR3 residues: CASKAEGAEEKLFF. The CDR3 nucleotides read TGTGCCAGCAAAGCAGAGGGCGCGGAGGAAAAACTGTTTTTT. The J gene is TRBJ1-4, the V gene TRBV7-8; D gene uncertain. Germline V gives CDR1 SGHVS, CDR2 FQNEAQ. With 7 bases removed from V and 8 bases from J, the gap between germline ends came to 17 bases. The CDR3 spans 14 residues.

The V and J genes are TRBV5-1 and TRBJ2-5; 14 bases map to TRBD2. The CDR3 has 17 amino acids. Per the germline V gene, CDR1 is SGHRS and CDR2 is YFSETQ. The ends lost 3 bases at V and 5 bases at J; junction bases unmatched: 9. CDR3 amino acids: CASSSGTSGGSMETQYF. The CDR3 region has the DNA TGCGCCAGCAGCTCCGGGACTAGCGGGGGAAGTATGGAGACCCAGTACTTC.